A single sample is the source of the 25 T cell receptor beta chains below, sequenced in a study of cytomegalovirus exposure and HLA in healthy donors. Use of 60 Vbeta and 13 Jbeta primers characterized the PCR. The method was immunoSEQ multiplex PCR; TCRdb's version includes in-frame clones alone and lacks a portion of them. This table holds over 200,000 clones, around 85% found once. The sample consisted of PBMCs. The receptors here all came from a human donor in good health.

The rearrangement joins TRBV5-1 to TRBJ2-3, with 8 bases lining up with TRBD2. CDR3 length equals 15 residues. V lost 3 bases and J lost 5; bases outside the gene matches: 8. CDR1 and CDR2 (germline): SGHRS, YFSETQ. The CDR3 protein is CASSSSGTRKDTQYF. As DNA, the CDR3 is TGCGCCAGCAGCTCTTCCGGGACTAGGAAAGATACGCAGTATTTT.

This chain joins TRBV27 and TRBJ1-1; TRBD1 is a possible D gene (6 bases). The CDR3 has 16 amino acids. Germline V gives CDR1 MNHEY, CDR2 SMNVEV (reference sequence). Trimming cost V 5 bases and J 2 bases, with 18 bases left between them. CDR3 in DNA: TGTGCCAGCAGTCCGGATAACAGGGCTCGCAACACTGAAGCTTTCTTT. Translated, it gives CASSPDNRARNTEAFF.

The rearrangement links TRBV4-1 to TRBJ2-6; TRBD1 matches 7 bases. This CDR3 spans 21 amino acids. Germline CDR1 is MGHRA and CDR2 is YSYEKL. The V and J ends lost 4 bases and 0 bases, in that order; junction bases with no gene match: 18. Here the CDR3 DNA reads TGCGCCAGCAGCCTATTCTCGCTGGGGCAGGGGGTGGGCTCTGGGGCCAACGTCCTGACTTTC. As protein: CASSLFSLGQGVGSGANVLTF.

V usage is TRBV4-2 and J usage is TRBJ2-5, with 7 bases lining up with TRBD1. This CDR3 contains 13 residues. In germline, CDR1 is LGHNA, CDR2 YNFKEQ. The V gene end was trimmed by 3 bases and the J gene end by 2 bases; junction bases not matched to a gene: 0. In nucleotides, the CDR3 is TGTGCCAGCAGCCAGGGACAGCAAGAGACCCAGTACTTC. Residues: CASSQGQQETQYF.

CDR3 sequence (DNA): TGCAGCGCCGTGAAGTTTGGGGGTCCCGAAGCGGGAGGGACCAATGAGCAGTTCTTC. Protein: CSAVKFGGPEAGGTNEQFF. The chain links TRBV29-1 to TRBJ2-1, with TRBD2 identical over 10 bases. Trimming took 7 bases from V and 6 from J; bases not matched to a gene: 24. There are 19 residues in the CDR3. Looked up from germline, CDR1 is SQVTM and CDR2 is ANQGSEA.

This clone appeared a few times. The CDR3 loop reads CASKPGQKNTEAFF. CDR3 in DNA: TGTGCCAGTAAACCAGGACAGAAGAACACTGAAGCTTTCTTT. The V call is TRBV19, the J call TRBJ1-1; D is perhaps TRBD1 (6 bases). The CDR3 sequence is 14 residues long. Germline V gene sequence: CDR1 LNHDA, CDR2 SQIVND (reference sequence). With 7 bases removed from V and 1 base from J, the gap between germline ends came to 13 bases.

This clone has only one observation. The V call is TRBV30, the J call TRBJ2-4; 12 bases match TRBD2. The germline V gene has CDR1 GTSNPN and CDR2 SVGIG (reference sequence). After removal of 2 bases from V and 1 base from J, the junction contained 3 bases not matched to a gene. The CDR3 sequence is 16 residues long. The CDR3 sequence is CAWSLAGGSAKNIQYF. CDR3 bases: TGTGCCTGGAGTCTAGCGGGAGGGTCGGCCAAAAACATTCAGTACTTC.

The chain links TRBV19 to TRBJ1-1, with D perhaps TRBD1 (6 bases). The germline gives CDR1 LNHDA, CDR2 SQIVND (reference sequence). V lost 5 bases to trimming and J lost 0 bases, with 13 bases between them. CDR3 length: 15 amino acids. CDR3 residues: CASSPGDNLNTEAFF. The DNA of the CDR3 is TGTGCCAGTAGTCCAGGGGACAACCTGAACACTGAAGCTTTCTTT.

This chain connects TRBV29-1 to TRBJ2-5, with 8 bases fitting TRBD2. Germline assignment: CDR1 SQVTM and CDR2 ANQGSEA. Germline trimming cut 7 bases from V and 5 bases from J; bases unmatched to any gene: 6. The CDR3 extends over 12 amino acids. The CDR3 DNA reads as TGCAGCGGAGCGGGAGTTGGGGAGACCCAGTACTTC. It is translated as CSGAGVGETQYF. Based on the CDR3 plus reference TRBV29-1 and TRBJ2-5, the full variable domain is SAVISQKPSRDICQRGTSLTIQCQVDSQVTMMFWYRQQPGQSLTLIATANQGSEATYESGFVIDKFPISRPNLTFSTLTVSNMSPEDSSIYLCSGAGVGETQYFGPGTRLLVL.

This sequence joins TRBV29-1 and TRBJ1-2; tentative D call: TRBD1 (6 bases). CDR1 is SQVTM and CDR2 is ANQGSEA in the germline V gene. The length of the CDR3 is 13 residues. V lost 4 bases to trimming and J lost 4 bases, with 13 bases between them. The CDR3: CSVGAGRGYGYTF. The CDR3 region has the DNA TGCAGCGTTGGCGCTGGCAGGGGCTATGGCTACACCTTC.

There are a few counts of this clone. The J gene is TRBJ2-7, the V gene TRBV6-6, with a weak D call TRBD1 (6 bases). There are 13 residues in the CDR3. Trimming shortened V by 5 bases and J by 2 bases, and 10 bases separated the two germline ends. Germline assignment: CDR1 MNHNY and CDR2 SVGAGI (reference sequence). The CDR3 DNA sequence: TGTGCCAGCAGTCGGGACACGGCCTACGAGCAGTACTTC. It yields the protein CASSRDTAYEQYF.

The V and J genes are TRBV5-1 and TRBJ1-6; D call uncertain. In germline, CDR1 is SGHRS, CDR2 YFSETQ. The V gene lost 4 bases and the J gene lost 9 bases, with 17 bases spanning the gap. This CDR3 spans 15 amino acids. DNA of the CDR3: TGCGCCAGCAGCCCTCAGACTTACACCCGTTCACCCCTCCACTTT. This codes for CASSPQTYTRSPLHF.

This clone is a singleton in its sample. V gene TRBV10-2 combines with J gene TRBJ2-1, with D hard to call. In germline, CDR1 is WSHSY, CDR2 SAAADI. The CDR3 runs to 15 residues. Trimming cost V 2 bases and J 8 bases, with 16 bases left between them. This CDR3 is CASSEVLARGDEQFF. The CDR3 bases are TGCGCCAGCAGTGAGGTTTTAGCCCGAGGCGATGAGCAGTTCTTC.

The genes are TRBV19 and TRBJ1-2, with 7 bases fitting TRBD1. The germline gives CDR1 LNHDA, CDR2 SQIVND (reference sequence). J gave up 7 bases and V 7 bases, and 12 bases lay outside the gene matches. There are 14 residues in the CDR3. CDR3 residues: CASISTGWESGYTF. CDR3 nucleotides: TGTGCCAGTATTTCGACAGGGTGGGAGTCTGGCTACACCTTC. Drawing the rest from reference TRBV19 and TRBJ1-2, the complete variable domain is DGGITQSPKYLFRKEGQNVTLSCEQNLNHDAMYWYRQDPGQGLRLIYYSQIVNDFQKGDIAEGYSVSREKKESFPLTVTSAQKNPTAFYLCASISTGWESGYTFGSGTRLTVV.

This chain connects TRBV7-9 to TRBJ1-1; D unresolved. The V and J ends lost 5 bases and 3 bases respectively, with 16 bases between them. Germline V gives CDR1 SEHNR, CDR2 FQNEAQ (reference sequence). The CDR3 is made up of 15 amino acids. Written as DNA, the CDR3 is TGTGCCAGCAGCCCGCGGTTGGGTCCGGACACTGAAGCTTTCTTT. Translating gives CASSPRLGPDTEAFF.

The J gene is TRBJ1-1, the V gene TRBV7-6; 7 nucleotides align to TRBD1. The CDR3 length is 16 residues. Germline V gene lookup returns CDR1 SGHVS and CDR2 FNYEAQ. V was pared by 5 bases and J by 8 bases, with 17 bases of the junction left unmatched. The chain's CDR3 is CASSNRDSITAGEAFF. CDR3 nucleotides: TGTGCCAGCAGCAACCGGGACAGCATTACGGCGGGGGAAGCTTTCTTT.

The chain recombines TRBV4-1 with TRBJ1-4; 9 bases agree with TRBD1. This CDR3 is built from 16 residues. J gave up 8 bases and V 0 bases, and 7 bases lay outside the gene matches. Germline V CDR1 and CDR2: MGHRA, YSYEKL. Written as DNA, the CDR3 is TGCGCCAGCAGCCAAGATCGTGGGACAGGGCGGGAAAAACTGTTTTTT. It specifies CASSQDRGTGREKLFF.

This chain uses TRBV2 with TRBJ2-7; 9 nucleotides line up with TRBD1. Per the germline V gene, CDR1 is SNHLY and CDR2 is FYNNEI. The ends lost 6 bases at V and 4 bases at J; junction bases unmatched: 13. This CDR3 region has 16 residues. The CDR3 protein is CASRNRGQVRSYEQYF. The CDR3 bases are TGTGCCAGCAGGAACAGGGGGCAAGTCAGGTCATACGAGCAGTACTTC.

V and J are TRBV9 and TRBJ2-2, with 8 bases fitting TRBD2. The CDR3 is 16 amino acids. Germline values: CDR1 SGDLS, CDR2 YYNGEE. The V and J ends lost 0 bases and 0 bases, in that order; junction bases with no gene match: 1. The CDR3 region is CASSVGLATNTGELFF. In DNA form, the CDR3 reads TGTGCCAGCAGCGTAGGACTAGCGACGAACACCGGGGAGCTGTTTTTT.

This chain connects TRBV18 to TRBJ1-1; TRBD1 matches 8 bases. This CDR3 contains 16 residues. CDR1 KGHSH and CDR2 LQKENI come from the germline V gene. J lost 2 bases, V lost 2 bases, and 7 bases had no gene match. CDR3 sequence reads: CASSPSDRALNTEAFF. The DNA of the CDR3 is TGTGCCAGCTCACCATCGGACAGGGCATTAAACACTGAAGCTTTCTTT.

The chain carries TRBV28 and TRBJ1-5; the D gene is possibly TRBD1 (6 bases). The V gene lost 3 bases and the J gene lost 4 bases, with 10 bases spanning the gap. This CDR3 is 14 amino acids long. Per germline, CDR1 MDHEN and CDR2 SYDVKM. The CDR3 sequence is CASSLTGPNQPQHF. The CDR3 nucleotides are TGTGCCAGCAGTTTGACAGGCCCGAATCAGCCCCAGCATTTT.

The chain employs TRBV4-2 and TRBJ2-2; D is unclear. The germline CDR1 and CDR2 sequences are LGHNA and YNFKEQ. With 0 bases removed from V and 4 bases from J, the gap between germline ends came to 6 bases. CDR3 length: 14 amino acids. The CDR3 DNA is TGTGCCAGCAGCCAAGATGTAATCACCGGGGAGCTGTTTTTT. This gives the protein CASSQDVITGELFF.

Of note for this clone: The sample carries other DNA sequences with the same CDR3. This chain connects TRBV9 to TRBJ2-3, with TRBD2 identical over 8 bases. This CDR3 has 15 residues. V was clipped by 2 bases and J by 0 bases; unmatched bases: 2. The germline V gene has CDR1 SGDLS and CDR2 YYNGEE. In nucleotides, the CDR3 is TGTGCCAGCAGCGTTAGCGGGGCCAGCACAGATACGCAGTATTTT. Translation gives CASSVSGASTDTQYF.

This chain joins TRBV10-3 and TRBJ2-7, with 7 nucleotides matching TRBD1. Germline V lookup: CDR1 ENHRY, CDR2 SYGVKD. The length of the CDR3 is 15 residues. The V gene end was trimmed by 3 bases and the J gene end by 2 bases; junction bases not matched to a gene: 7. The CDR3 sequence: CAISDPTGAPYEQYF. The CDR3 nucleotides are TGTGCCATCAGTGACCCCACAGGGGCCCCCTACGAGCAGTACTTC.

Regarding this clone: The sample carries other DNA sequences with the same CDR3. The rearrangement uses TRBV6-5 and TRBJ2-3; D gene uncertain. Germline CDR1 reads MNHEY; CDR2 reads SVGAGI. The V and J ends lost 1 base and 0 bases respectively, with 8 bases between them. The CDR3 length is 15 residues. The CDR3 protein is CASSYLAVSTDTQYF. The CDR3 DNA sequence: TGTGCCAGCAGTTACTTGGCGGTTAGCACAGATACGCAGTATTTT.